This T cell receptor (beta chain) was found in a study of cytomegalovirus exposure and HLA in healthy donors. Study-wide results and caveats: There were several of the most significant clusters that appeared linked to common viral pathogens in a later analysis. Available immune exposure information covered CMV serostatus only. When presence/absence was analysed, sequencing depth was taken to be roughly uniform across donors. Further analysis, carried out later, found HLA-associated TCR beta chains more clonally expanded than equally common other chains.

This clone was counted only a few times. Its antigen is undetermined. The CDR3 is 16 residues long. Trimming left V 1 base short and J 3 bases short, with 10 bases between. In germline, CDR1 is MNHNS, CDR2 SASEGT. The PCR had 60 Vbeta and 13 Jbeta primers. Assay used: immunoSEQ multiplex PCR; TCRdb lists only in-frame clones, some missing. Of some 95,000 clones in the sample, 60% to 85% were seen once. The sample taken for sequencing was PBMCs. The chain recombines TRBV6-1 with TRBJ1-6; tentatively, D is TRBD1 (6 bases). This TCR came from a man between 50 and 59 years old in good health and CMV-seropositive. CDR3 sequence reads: CASSEDLDSYNSPLHF. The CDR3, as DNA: TGTGCCAGCAGTGAAGATCTGGACAGCTATAATTCACCCCTCCACTTT.